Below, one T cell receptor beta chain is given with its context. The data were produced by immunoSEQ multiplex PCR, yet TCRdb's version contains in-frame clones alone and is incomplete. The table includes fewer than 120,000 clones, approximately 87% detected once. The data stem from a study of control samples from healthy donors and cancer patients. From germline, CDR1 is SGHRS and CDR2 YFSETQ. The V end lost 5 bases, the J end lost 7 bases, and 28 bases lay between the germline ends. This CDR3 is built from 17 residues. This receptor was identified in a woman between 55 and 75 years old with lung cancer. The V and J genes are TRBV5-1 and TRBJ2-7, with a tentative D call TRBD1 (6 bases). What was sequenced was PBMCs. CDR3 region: CASSRMGPGTGQVEQYF. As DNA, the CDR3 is TGCGCCAGCAGTCGAATGGGGCCTGGAACAGGGCAAGTTGAGCAGTACTTC.